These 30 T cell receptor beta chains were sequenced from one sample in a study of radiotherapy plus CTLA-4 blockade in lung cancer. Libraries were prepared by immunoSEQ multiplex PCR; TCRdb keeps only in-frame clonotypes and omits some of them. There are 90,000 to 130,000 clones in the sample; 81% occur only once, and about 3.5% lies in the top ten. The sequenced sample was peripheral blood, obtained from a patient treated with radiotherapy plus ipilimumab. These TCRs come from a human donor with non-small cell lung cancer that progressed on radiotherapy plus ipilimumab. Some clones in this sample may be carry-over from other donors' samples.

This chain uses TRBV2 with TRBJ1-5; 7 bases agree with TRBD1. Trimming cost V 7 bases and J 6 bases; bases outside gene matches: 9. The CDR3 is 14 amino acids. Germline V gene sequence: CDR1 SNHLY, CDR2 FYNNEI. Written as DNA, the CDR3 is TGTGCCAGCACTCCTTCGACAGGGAGTCAGCCCCAGCATTTT. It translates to CASTPSTGSQPQHF.

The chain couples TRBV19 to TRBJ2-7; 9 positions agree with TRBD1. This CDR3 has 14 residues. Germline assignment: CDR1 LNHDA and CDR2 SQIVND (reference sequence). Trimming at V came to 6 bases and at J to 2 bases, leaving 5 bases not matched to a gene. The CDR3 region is CASRNRGRAYEQYF. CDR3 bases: TGTGCCAGTAGAAACAGGGGGCGAGCCTACGAGCAGTACTTC.

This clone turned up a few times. As DNA, the CDR3 is TGTGCCAGCAGTATCAGGTCCTACGAGCAGTACTTC. This encodes CASSIRSYEQYF. The J gene is TRBJ2-7, the V gene TRBV6-5; D is uncertain. V dropped 5 bases and J dropped 1 base, with 6 bases sitting between them. Germline loops: CDR1 MNHEY, CDR2 SVGAGI. CDR3 length: 12 amino acids.

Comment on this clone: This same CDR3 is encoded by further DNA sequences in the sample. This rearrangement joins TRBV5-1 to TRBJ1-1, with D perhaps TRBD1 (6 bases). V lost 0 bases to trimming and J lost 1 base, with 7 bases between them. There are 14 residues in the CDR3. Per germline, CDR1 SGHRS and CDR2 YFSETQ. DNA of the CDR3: TGCGCCAGCAGCTTGGAGGGACAGAACACTGAAGCTTTCTTT. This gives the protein CASSLEGQNTEAFF.

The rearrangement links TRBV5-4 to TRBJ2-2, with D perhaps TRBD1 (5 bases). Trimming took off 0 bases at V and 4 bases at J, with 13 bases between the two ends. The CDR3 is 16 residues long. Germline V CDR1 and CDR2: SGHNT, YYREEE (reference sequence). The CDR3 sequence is CASSLDGPQGTGELFF. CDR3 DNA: TGTGCCAGCAGCTTGGATGGGCCTCAGGGCACCGGGGAGCTGTTTTTT.

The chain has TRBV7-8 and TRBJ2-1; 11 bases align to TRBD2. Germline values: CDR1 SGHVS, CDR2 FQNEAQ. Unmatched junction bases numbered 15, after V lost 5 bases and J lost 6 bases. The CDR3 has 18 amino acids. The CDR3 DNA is TGTGCCAGCAGCGCGGCCGAAAAACTAGCGGGGGCTGCCAATGAGCAGTTCTTC. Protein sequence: CASSAAEKLAGAANEQFF.

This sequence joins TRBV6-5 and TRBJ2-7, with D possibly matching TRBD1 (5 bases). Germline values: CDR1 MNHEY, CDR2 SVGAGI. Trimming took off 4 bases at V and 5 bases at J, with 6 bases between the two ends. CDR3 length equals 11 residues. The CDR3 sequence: CASSSRDEQYF. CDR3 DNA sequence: TGTGCCAGCAGTTCCAGGGACGAGCAGTACTTC.

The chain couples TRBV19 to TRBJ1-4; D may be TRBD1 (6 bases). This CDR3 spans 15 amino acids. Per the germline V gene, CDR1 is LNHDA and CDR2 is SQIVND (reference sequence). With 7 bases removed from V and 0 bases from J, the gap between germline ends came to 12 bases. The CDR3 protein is CASNDRPATNEKLFF. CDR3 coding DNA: TGTGCCAGTAACGACAGGCCGGCAACTAATGAAAAACTGTTTTTT. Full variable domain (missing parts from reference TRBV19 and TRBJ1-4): DGGITQSPKYLFRKEGQNVTLSCEQNLNHDAMYWYRQDPGQGLRLIYYSQIVNDFQKGDIAEGYSVSREKKESFPLTVTSAQKNPTAFYLCASNDRPATNEKLFFGSGTQLSVL.

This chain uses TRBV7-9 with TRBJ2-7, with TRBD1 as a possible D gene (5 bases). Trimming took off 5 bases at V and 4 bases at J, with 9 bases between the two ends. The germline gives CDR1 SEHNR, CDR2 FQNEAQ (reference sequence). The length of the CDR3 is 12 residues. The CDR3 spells CASSPRQYEQYF. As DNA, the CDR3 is TGTGCCAGCAGCCCCCGACAGTACGAGCAGTACTTC.

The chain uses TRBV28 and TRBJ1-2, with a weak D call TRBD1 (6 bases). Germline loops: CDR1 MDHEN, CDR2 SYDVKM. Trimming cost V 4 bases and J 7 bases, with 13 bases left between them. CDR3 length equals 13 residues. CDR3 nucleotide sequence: TGTGCCAGCAGTTCCGACAGGTGGGGTGGCTACACCTTC. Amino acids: CASSSDRWGGYTF.

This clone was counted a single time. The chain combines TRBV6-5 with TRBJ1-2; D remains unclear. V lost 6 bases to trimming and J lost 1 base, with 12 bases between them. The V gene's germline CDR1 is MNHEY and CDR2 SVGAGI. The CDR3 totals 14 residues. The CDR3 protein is CASRTPGSNYGYTF. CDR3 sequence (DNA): TGTGCCAGCAGAACCCCCGGGAGTAACTATGGCTACACCTTC.

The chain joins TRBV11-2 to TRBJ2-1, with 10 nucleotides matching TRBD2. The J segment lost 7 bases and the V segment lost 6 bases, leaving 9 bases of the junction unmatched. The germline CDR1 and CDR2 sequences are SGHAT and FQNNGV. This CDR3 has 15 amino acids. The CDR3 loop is CASSIPGLAWNEQFF. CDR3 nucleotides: TGTGCCAGCAGTATCCCGGGACTAGCGTGGAATGAGCAGTTCTTC.

The CDR3 nucleotides are TGTGCCAGCAGCCCCGCGGGGGCGGGAAGGGAGCAGTACTTC. Protein sequence: CASSPAGAGREQYF. This chain joins TRBV6-5 and TRBJ2-7, with D perhaps TRBD2 (7 bases). Between the trimmed V and J ends, which lost 6 bases and 7 bases, there was a span of 19 bases. The length of the CDR3 is 14 residues. The germline V gene encodes CDR1 MNHEY and CDR2 SVGAGI.

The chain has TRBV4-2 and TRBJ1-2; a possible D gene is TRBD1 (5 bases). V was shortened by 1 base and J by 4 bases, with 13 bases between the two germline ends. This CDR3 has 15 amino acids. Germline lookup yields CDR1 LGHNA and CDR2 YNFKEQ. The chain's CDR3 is CASSQATGDGYGYTF. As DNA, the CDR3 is TGTGCCAGCAGCCAAGCTACGGGGGACGGCTATGGCTACACCTTC.

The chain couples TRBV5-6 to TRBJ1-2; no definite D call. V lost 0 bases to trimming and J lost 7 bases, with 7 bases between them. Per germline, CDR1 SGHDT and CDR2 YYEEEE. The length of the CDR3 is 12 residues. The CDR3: CASSLGVIGYTF. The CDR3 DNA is TGTGCCAGCAGCTTGGGAGTTATTGGCTACACCTTC.

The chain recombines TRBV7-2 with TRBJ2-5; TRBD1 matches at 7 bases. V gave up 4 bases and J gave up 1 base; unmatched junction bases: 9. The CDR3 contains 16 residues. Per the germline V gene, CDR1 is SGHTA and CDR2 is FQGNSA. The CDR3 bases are TGTGCCAGCAGCTCAGTAGGGGGCAGTCTCCAAGAGACCCAGTACTTC. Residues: CASSSVGGSLQETQYF.

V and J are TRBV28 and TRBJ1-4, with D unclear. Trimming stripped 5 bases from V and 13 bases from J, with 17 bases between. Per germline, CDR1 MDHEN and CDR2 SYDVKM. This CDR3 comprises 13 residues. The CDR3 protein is CASSPSWFGTLFF. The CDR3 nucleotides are TGTGCCAGCAGTCCGAGCTGGTTCGGAACACTGTTTTTT.

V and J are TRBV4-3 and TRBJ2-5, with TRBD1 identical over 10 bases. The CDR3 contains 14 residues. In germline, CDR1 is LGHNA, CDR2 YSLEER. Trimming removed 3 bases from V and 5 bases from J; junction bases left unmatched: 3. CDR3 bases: TGCGCCAGCAGCCAGACAGGGGGCATCGAGACCCAGTACTTC. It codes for CASSQTGGIETQYF.

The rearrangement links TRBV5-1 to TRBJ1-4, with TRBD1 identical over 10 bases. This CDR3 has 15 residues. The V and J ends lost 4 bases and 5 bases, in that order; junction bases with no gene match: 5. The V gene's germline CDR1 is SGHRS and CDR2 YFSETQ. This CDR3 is CASSLPGQGNEKLFF. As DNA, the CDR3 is TGCGCCAGCAGCCTACCGGGACAGGGGAATGAAAAACTGTTTTTT.

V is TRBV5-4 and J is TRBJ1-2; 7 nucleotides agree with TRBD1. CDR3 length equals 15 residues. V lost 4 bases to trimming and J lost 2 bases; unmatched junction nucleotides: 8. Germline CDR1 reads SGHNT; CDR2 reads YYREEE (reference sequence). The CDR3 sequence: CASSQEQGRNYGYTF. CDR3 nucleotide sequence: TGTGCCAGCAGCCAAGAACAGGGGAGGAACTATGGCTACACCTTC.

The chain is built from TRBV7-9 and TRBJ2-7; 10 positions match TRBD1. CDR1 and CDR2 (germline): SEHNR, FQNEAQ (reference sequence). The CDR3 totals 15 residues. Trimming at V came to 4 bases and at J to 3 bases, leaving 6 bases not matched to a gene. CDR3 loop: CASSSRQGAVYEQYF. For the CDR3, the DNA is TGTGCCAGCAGCTCTCGACAGGGGGCGGTCTACGAGCAGTACTTC.

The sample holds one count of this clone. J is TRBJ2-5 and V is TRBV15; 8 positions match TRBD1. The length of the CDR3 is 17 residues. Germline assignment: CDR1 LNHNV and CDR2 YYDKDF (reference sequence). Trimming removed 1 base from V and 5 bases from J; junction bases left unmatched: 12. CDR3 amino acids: CATSRGKGTGSGETQYF. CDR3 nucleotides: TGTGCCACCAGCAGAGGGAAAGGGACAGGCAGTGGGGAGACCCAGTACTTC.

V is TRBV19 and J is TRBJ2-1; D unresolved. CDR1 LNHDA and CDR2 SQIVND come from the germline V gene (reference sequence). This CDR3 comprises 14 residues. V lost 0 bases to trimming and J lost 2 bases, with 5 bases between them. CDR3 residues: CASSIDGAYNEQFF. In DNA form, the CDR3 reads TGTGCCAGTAGTATAGATGGGGCCTACAATGAGCAGTTCTTC. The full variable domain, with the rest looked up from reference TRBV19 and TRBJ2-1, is DGGITQSPKYLFRKEGQNVTLSCEQNLNHDAMYWYRQDPGQGLRLIYYSQIVNDFQKGDIAEGYSVSREKKESFPLTVTSAQKNPTAFYLCASSIDGAYNEQFFGPGTRLTVL.

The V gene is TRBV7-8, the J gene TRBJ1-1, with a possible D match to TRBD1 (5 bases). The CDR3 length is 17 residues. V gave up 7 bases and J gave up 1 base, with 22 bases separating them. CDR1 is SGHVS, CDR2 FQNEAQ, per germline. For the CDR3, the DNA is TGTGCCAGCATGCCATACGGGGCGGGGAAGACGAACACTGAAGCTTTCTTT. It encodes CASMPYGAGKTNTEAFF.

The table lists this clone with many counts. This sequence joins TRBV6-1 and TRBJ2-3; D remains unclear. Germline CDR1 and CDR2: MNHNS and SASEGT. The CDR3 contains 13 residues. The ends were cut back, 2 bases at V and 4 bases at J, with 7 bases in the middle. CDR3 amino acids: CASSEFVSDTQYF. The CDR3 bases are TGTGCCAGCAGTGAATTTGTTTCAGATACGCAGTATTTT.

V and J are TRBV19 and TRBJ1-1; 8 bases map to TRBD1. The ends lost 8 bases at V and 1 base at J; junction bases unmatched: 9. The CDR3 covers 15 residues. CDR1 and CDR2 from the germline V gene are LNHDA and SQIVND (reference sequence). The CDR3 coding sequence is TGTGCCAGTGCGCCTTATGGACAGGGGAACACTGAAGCTTTCTTT. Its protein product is CASAPYGQGNTEAFF.

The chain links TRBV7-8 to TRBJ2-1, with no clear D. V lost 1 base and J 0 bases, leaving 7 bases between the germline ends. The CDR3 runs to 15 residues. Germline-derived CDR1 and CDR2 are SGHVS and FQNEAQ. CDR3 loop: CASSLDASSYNEQFF. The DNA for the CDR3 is TGTGCCAGCAGCTTAGACGCGAGCTCCTACAATGAGCAGTTCTTC.

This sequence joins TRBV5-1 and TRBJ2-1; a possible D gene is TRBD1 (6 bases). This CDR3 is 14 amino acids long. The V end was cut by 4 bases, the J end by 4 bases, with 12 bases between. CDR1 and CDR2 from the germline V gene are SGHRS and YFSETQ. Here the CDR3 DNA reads TGCGCCAGCAGCAGGGGGACCCCATACAATGAGCAGTTCTTC. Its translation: CASSRGTPYNEQFF.

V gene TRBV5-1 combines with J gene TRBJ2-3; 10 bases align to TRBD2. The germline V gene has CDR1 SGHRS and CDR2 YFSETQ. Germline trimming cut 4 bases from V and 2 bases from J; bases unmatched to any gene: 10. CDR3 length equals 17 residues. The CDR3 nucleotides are TGCGCCAGCAGCATATATAGCGGGGGGACCTTCACAGATACGCAGTATTTT. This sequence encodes CASSIYSGGTFTDTQYF.

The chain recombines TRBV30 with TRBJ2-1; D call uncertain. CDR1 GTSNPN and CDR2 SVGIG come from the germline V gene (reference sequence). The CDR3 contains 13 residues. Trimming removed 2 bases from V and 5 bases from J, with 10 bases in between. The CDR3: CAWSRLSHNEQFF. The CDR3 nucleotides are TGTGCCTGGAGTCGGCTGAGTCACAATGAGCAGTTCTTC.